Each of the 5 T cell receptor beta chains below was sequenced from the same sample in a study of cytomegalovirus exposure and HLA in healthy donors. It was with 60 Vbeta and 13 Jbeta primers that the PCR ran. Assay: immunoSEQ multiplex PCR; the TCRdb copy retains only in-frame clones and omits some. The table shows about 130,000 clones, with more than 9.5% occurring only once. The sequencing input was PBMCs. The receptors were gathered from a man between 50 and 59 years old in good health and CMV-seronegative.

In this sample, this clone turned up a few times. J is TRBJ2-2 and V is TRBV5-1; TRBD1 aligns across 7 bases. Germline V CDR1 and CDR2: SGHRS, YFSETQ. This CDR3 has 16 residues. V lost 3 bases, J lost 2 bases, and 7 bases stayed unmatched. CDR3: CASSYSGTANTGELFF. CDR3 sequence (DNA): TGCGCCAGCAGCTATTCCGGGACAGCTAACACCGGGGAGCTGTTTTTT.

This clone was detected ten times or more. The junction shows a germline mismatch at one end, possibly a read error. The chain joins TRBV7-7 to TRBJ1-1; D not certain. The CDR3 is 14 amino acids. Looked up from germline, CDR1 is SSHAT and CDR2 is FNYEAQ (reference sequence). The CDR3 bases are TGTGCTAGCAGCCGAGTTACCGGGAACACTGAAGCTTTCTTT. This gives the protein CASSRVTGNTEAFF.

This clone showed up just a few times. The chain carries TRBV9 and TRBJ1-2; D gene uncertain. CDR1 is SGDLS, CDR2 YYNGEE, per germline. V lost 4 bases and J 8 bases, leaving 15 bases between the germline ends. This CDR3 spans 13 amino acids. CDR3 bases: TGTGCCAGCAGCTTCATCACCGAGGGCGGCTACACCTTC. This gives the protein CASSFITEGGYTF.

In its sample, this clone was seen a few times. The gene calls are TRBV2 and TRBJ1-6; D is ambiguous. The CDR3 covers 13 residues. The V and J ends lost 6 bases and 7 bases respectively, with 10 bases between them. Germline V CDR1 and CDR2: SNHLY, FYNNEI. The CDR3 sequence: CASRAALNSPLHF. The CDR3 nucleotides are TGTGCCAGCAGGGCGGCCCTAAATTCACCCCTCCACTTT.

This clone was counted a few times. This rearrangement joins TRBV7-9 to TRBJ1-2; 7 bases agree with TRBD1. The CDR3 covers 17 residues. With V trimmed by 0 bases and J by 2 bases, 9 bases remained unmatched. Germline loops: CDR1 SEHNR, CDR2 FQNEAQ (reference sequence). The DNA for the CDR3 is TGTGCCAGCAGCTTAGCTGTCGTGGGACAGAGAAACTATGGCTACACCTTC. Its protein is CASSLAVVGQRNYGYTF.